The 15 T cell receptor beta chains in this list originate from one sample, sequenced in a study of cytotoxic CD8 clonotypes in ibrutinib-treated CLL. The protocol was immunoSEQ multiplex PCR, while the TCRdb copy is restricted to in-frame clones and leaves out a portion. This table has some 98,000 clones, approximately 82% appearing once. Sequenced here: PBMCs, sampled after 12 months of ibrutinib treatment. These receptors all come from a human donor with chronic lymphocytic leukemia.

CDR3 protein: CASSIGQSNTEAFF. The CDR3 nucleotides are TGTGCCAGCAGCATAGGACAGTCGAACACTGAAGCTTTCTTT. The rearrangement links TRBV5-6 to TRBJ1-1; perhaps TRBD1 as D (6 bases). V lost 4 bases and J lost 1, with 11 bases in between. The CDR3 has 14 residues. Germline V CDR1 and CDR2: SGHDT, YYEEEE. The full variable domain, with the rest looked up from reference TRBV5-6 and TRBJ1-1, is DAGVTQSPTHLIKTRGQQVTLRCSPKSGHDTVSWYQQALGQGPQFIFQYYEEEERQRGNFPDRFSGHQFPNYSSELNVNALLLGDSALYLCASSIGQSNTEAFFGQGTRLTVV.

CDR3 nucleotide sequence: TGTGCCAGCAGCTTGAGGAGGGACCCCCGTCAGCCCCAGCATTTT. Protein: CASSLRRDPRQPQHF. This rearrangement joins TRBV5-6 to TRBJ1-5; a weak D match, TRBD1 (5 bases). Germline values: CDR1 SGHDT, CDR2 YYEEEE. The CDR3 is 15 amino acids. V was cut by 1 base and J by 6 bases, with 14 bases left in between.

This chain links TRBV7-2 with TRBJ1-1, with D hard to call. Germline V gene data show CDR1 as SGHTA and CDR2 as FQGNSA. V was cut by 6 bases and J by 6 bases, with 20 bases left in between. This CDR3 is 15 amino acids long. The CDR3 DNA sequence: TGTGCCAGCAGGCCTCCGGGGTCGGGTAGGTCTGAAGCTTTCTTT. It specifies CASRPPGSGRSEAFF.

Here the CDR3 reads CASSPDYYNEQFF. The CDR3, as DNA: TGTGCCAGCAGTCCGGACTATTACAATGAGCAGTTCTTC. The gene calls are TRBV6-1 and TRBJ2-1; possible D gene TRBD2, 6 bases. The V gene's germline CDR1 is MNHNS and CDR2 SASEGT. V dropped 5 bases and J dropped 4 bases, with 9 bases sitting between them. The CDR3 is 13 residues long.

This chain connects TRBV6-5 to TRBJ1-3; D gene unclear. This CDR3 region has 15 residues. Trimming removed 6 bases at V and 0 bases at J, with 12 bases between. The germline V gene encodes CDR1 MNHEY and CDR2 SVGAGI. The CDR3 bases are TGTGCCAGCAGGCCTACAGAGAGCTCTGGAAACACCATATATTTT. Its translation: CASRPTESSGNTIYF.

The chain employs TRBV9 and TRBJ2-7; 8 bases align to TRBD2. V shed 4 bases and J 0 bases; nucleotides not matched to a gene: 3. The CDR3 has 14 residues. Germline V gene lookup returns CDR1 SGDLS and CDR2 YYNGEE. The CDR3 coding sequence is TGTGCCAGCAGCACCGGGACTAGCTCCTACGAGCAGTACTTC. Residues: CASSTGTSSYEQYF.

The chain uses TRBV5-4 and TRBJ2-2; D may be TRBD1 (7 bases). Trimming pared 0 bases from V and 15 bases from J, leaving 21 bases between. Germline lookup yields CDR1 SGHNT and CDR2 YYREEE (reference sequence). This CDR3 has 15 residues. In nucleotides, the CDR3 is TGTGCCAGCAGCTTGGACAGGGGACTGAGGGGGAAGGTGTTTTTT. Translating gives CASSLDRGLRGKVFF. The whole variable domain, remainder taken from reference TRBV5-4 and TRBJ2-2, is ETGVTQSPTHLIKTRGQQVTLRCSSQSGHNTVSWYQQALGQGPQFIFQYYREEENGRGNFPPRFSGLQFPNYSSELNVNALELDDSALYLCASSLDRGLRGKVFFGEGSRLTVL.

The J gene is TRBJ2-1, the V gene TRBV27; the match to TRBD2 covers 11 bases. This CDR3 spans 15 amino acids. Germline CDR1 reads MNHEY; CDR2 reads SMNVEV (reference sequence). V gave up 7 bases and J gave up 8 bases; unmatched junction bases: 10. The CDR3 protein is CASTRGSGGAYEQFF. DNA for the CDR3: TGTGCCAGCACCAGGGGTAGCGGGGGGGCATATGAGCAGTTCTTC.

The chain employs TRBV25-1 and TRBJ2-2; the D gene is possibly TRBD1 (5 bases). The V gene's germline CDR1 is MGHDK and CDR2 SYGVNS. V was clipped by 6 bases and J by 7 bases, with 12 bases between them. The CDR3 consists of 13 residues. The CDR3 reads CASSRAGFGELFF. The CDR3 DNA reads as TGTGCCAGCAGCAGGGCAGGGTTCGGGGAGCTGTTTTTT.

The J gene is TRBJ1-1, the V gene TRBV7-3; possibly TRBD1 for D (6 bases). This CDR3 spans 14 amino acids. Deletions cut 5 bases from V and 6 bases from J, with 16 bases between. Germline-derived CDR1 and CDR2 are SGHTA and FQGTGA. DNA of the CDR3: TGTGCCAGCAGCCCCCGTGGGGGGGCCCCTGAAGCTTTCTTT. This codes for CASSPRGGAPEAFF.

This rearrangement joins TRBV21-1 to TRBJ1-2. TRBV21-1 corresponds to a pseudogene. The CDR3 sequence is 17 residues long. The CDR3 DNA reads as TGTGCCAGCAGCAAAGGGAAGACCGTCCCCTTTCTCGGTGGCTACACCTTC. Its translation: CASSKGKTVPFLGGYTF.

The CDR3 here is CASSLAGGGAGELFF. CDR3 DNA: TGTGCCAGCAGCTTAGCGGGGGGTGGCGCCGGGGAGCTGTTTTTT. The gene calls are TRBV7-8 and TRBJ2-2, with a possible D match to TRBD2 (6 bases). Per germline, CDR1 SGHVS and CDR2 FQNEAQ. The CDR3 loop spans 15 amino acids. Trimming removed 0 bases at V and 6 bases at J, with 11 bases between. The variable domain in full, with the rest retrieved from reference TRBV7-8 and TRBJ2-2, is GAGVSQSPRYKVAKRGQDVALRCDPISGHVSLFWYQQALGQGPEFLTYFQNEAQLDKSGLPSDRFFAERPEGSVSTLKIQRTQQEDSAVYLCASSLAGGGAGELFFGEGSRLTVL.

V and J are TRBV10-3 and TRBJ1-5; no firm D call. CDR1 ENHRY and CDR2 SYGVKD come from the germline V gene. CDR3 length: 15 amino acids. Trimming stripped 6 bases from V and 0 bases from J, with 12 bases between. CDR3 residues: CAIRSGQNSNQPQHF. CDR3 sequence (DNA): TGTGCCATCAGGAGCGGGCAGAATAGCAATCAGCCCCAGCATTTT.

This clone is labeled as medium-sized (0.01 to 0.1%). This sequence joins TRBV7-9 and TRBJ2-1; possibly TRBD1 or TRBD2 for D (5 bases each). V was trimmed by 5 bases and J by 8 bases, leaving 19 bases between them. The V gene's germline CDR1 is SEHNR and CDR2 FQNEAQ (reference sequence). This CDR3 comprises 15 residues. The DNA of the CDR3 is TGTGCCAGCAGCCTCCGGGACGGGCCCCGAGATGAGCAGTTCTTC. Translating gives CASSLRDGPRDEQFF.

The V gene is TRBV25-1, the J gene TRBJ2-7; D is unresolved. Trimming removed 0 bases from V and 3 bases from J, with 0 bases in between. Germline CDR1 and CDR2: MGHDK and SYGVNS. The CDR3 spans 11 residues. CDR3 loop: CASSEYYEQYF. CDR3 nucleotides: TGTGCCAGCAGTGAATACTACGAGCAGTACTTC.